This TCR beta chain was identified during a study of Ad26.COV2.S vaccination and SARS-CoV-2 variants. As for the study in general: A participant enrolled in the COV1001 Ad26.COV2.S trial arm provided the sample.

Points on this clone: Its matching antigen is unknown.

Documented treatment: roughly 20 received Ad26.COV2.S at low or high dose, single or two shots; several received placebo; per-sample allocation not given. The study sampled participants on day 63 after the first vaccine or placebo injection. Study observations and caveats: Vaccine recipients surpassed placebo recipients in spike-specific TCR breadth.

The V end was cut by 0 bases, the J end by 7 bases, with 13 bases between. CDR1 and CDR2 from the germline V gene are GTSNPN and SVGIG (reference sequence). The CDR3 length is 14 residues. Method: immunoSEQ multiplex PCR; TCRdb's copy keeps in-frame clones and lacks some. The table includes 400,000 to 500,000 clones, roughly 88% detected once. The clonotype originates from a person between 18 and 65 years old who received the Ad26.COV2.S COVID-19 vaccine or a placebo. The specimen comprised peripheral blood, sampled in a trial of Ad26.COV2.S vaccine versus placebo. The rearrangement uses TRBV30 and TRBJ2-1; D unresolved. DNA for the CDR3: TGTGCCTGGAGTGTAGGCAGTGGTAGGAATGAGCAGTTCTTC. Translating it yields CAWSVGSGRNEQFF.